These 15 T cell receptor beta chains came from one sample sequenced in a study of Graves' ophthalmopathy and Graves' hyperthyroidism. Transcripts of RNA were the source for amplifying TCR beta CDR3 regions. Second-round multiplex PCR came after first-round RT-PCR with HTBI primers. TCRdb re-derived calls from the multiplex PCR reads in MiXCR, one entry per CDR3 protein. The sample contains 200,000 to 300,000 distinct CDR3 sequences, around 42% of which appear only once. The specimen was peripheral blood. The receptors derive from an adult man with Graves' ophthalmopathy.

This clonotype has just a few counts. The chain joins TRBV5-4 to TRBJ2-2; the match to TRBD1 covers 9 bases. The V segment lost 5 bases and the J segment 7 bases; nucleotides outside the gene matches: 6. The CDR3 spans 14 residues. Germline assignment: CDR1 SGHNT and CDR2 YYREEE (reference sequence). The DNA for the CDR3 is TGTGCCAGCAGTGGAACAGGGGGCAACGGGGAGCTGTTTTTT. This translates into CASSGTGGNGELFF.

The chain recombines TRBV9 with TRBJ1-5; TRBD1 matches at 8 bases. Germline V gene data show CDR1 as SGDLS and CDR2 as YYNGEE. The CDR3 has 15 residues. V dropped 4 bases and J dropped 3; count of bases not matched to a gene: 6. DNA for the CDR3: TGTGCCAGCAGCCCGGACAGGGACTACAATCAGCCCCAGCATTTT. This translates into CASSPDRDYNQPQHF.

The chain is built from TRBV10-3 and TRBJ2-5; 7 bases agree with TRBD1. This CDR3 has 15 amino acids. Germline V gene lookup returns CDR1 ENHRY and CDR2 SYGVKD. With V trimmed by 3 bases and J by 2 bases, 6 bases remained unmatched. This CDR3 is CAISEFLGQQETQYF. CDR3 DNA: TGTGCCATCAGTGAATTCCTGGGACAGCAAGAGACCCAGTACTTC.

A word on this clonotype: A junction end diverges from the germline sequence, so it may reflect a read error. The chain recombines TRBV5-1 with TRBJ1-5, with a tentative D call TRBD1 (5 bases). The CDR3 contains 15 residues. Germline V gene sequence: CDR1 SGHRS, CDR2 YFSETQ. CDR3 residues: CASTLDTDSNQPQHF. CDR3 in DNA: TGCGCCAGCACCTTGGACACTGATAGCAATCAGCCCCAGCATTTT.

The chain uses TRBV25-1 and TRBJ1-1; perhaps TRBD1 as D (5 bases). With 3 bases removed from V and 0 bases from J, the gap between germline ends came to 17 bases. CDR3 length equals 17 residues. Germline V gene lookup returns CDR1 MGHDK and CDR2 SYGVNS. The CDR3, as DNA: TGTGCCAGCAGTGAGAAGATGGGACGAGCGATGAACACTGAAGCTTTCTTT. Protein product: CASSEKMGRAMNTEAFF.

This clonotype turned up a few times. The chain combines TRBV20-1 with TRBJ1-2, with TRBD1 matching 7 bases. Germline lookup yields CDR1 DFQATT and CDR2 SNEGSKA (reference sequence). This CDR3 contains 13 residues. The V and J ends lost 2 bases and 6 bases, in that order; junction bases with no gene match: 6. CDR3 region: CSARKTGSHGYTF. CDR3 DNA: TGCAGTGCTAGAAAGACAGGGAGCCATGGCTACACCTTC.

This clonotype has a count of ten or more. V usage is TRBV10-2 and J usage is TRBJ2-7; D unresolved. Germline V lookup: CDR1 WSHSY, CDR2 SAAADI. V was trimmed by 2 bases and J by 5 bases, leaving 10 bases between them. The CDR3 extends over 13 amino acids. The CDR3 DNA reads as TGCGCCAGCAGTGAGGCGGATGGAAACGAGCAGTACTTC. Protein sequence: CASSEADGNEQYF.

The table lists this clonotype with many counts. The chain carries TRBV24-1 and TRBJ1-2; 8 nucleotides agree with TRBD1. V shed 4 bases and J 6 bases; nucleotides not matched to a gene: 3. CDR3 length: 13 amino acids. The germline gives CDR1 KGHDR, CDR2 SFDVKD. CDR3: CATSEQGVDGYTF. In nucleotides, the CDR3 is TGTGCCACCAGTGAACAGGGGGTGGATGGCTACACCTTC.

V is TRBV29-1 and J is TRBJ1-2, with a tentative D call TRBD1 (6 bases). Germline CDR1 reads SQVTM; CDR2 reads ANQGSEA. V lost 4 bases and J lost 8, with 11 bases in between. There are 11 residues in the CDR3. DNA for the CDR3: TGCAGCGTTGGCAAGGGGGAAGGCTACACCTTC. Its protein product is CSVGKGEGYTF.

This clonotype occurred a few times. The rearrangement links TRBV2 to TRBJ2-6; 10 nucleotides match TRBD1. This CDR3 has 16 residues. CDR1 is SNHLY, CDR2 FYNNEI, per germline. The junction had 5 bases not matched to a gene; V was cut back by 7 bases and J by 2 bases. The CDR3 sequence is CASTRQGAAGANVLTF. CDR3 bases: TGTGCCAGCACCAGACAGGGGGCGGCTGGGGCCAACGTCCTGACTTTC.

This chain uses TRBV29-1 with TRBJ2-3; 11 nucleotides line up with TRBD2. Germline V gene sequence: CDR1 SQVTM, CDR2 ANQGSEA. V dropped 3 bases and J dropped 2; count of bases not matched to a gene: 7. The CDR3 runs 16 residues. For the CDR3, the DNA is TGCAGCGTTGAGGGCACTAGCGGGGGCCTCACAGATACGCAGTATTTT. Encoded protein: CSVEGTSGGLTDTQYF.

This clonotype appeared a few times. V is TRBV7-9 and J is TRBJ2-5; D is perhaps TRBD1 (6 bases). This CDR3 has 15 residues. Trimming shortened V by 4 bases and J by 5 bases, and 17 bases separated the two germline ends. Germline loops: CDR1 SEHNR, CDR2 FQNEAQ (reference sequence). Here the CDR3 reads CASSSSAGTTETQYF. The CDR3 DNA reads TGTGCCAGCAGCTCATCAGCCGGGACAACGGAGACCCAGTACTTC.

This clonotype appeared a few times. The chain carries TRBV5-1 and TRBJ2-2; D unclear. V lost 0 bases and J 5 bases, leaving 11 bases between the germline ends. The CDR3 length is 15 residues. Germline CDR1 reads SGHRS; CDR2 reads YFSETQ. The CDR3 spells CASSLGIGLTGELFF. CDR3 in DNA: TGCGCCAGCAGCTTGGGGATAGGGCTGACCGGGGAGCTGTTTTTT.

The chain recombines TRBV11-2 with TRBJ1-3; D possibly corresponds to TRBD1 (5 bases). The CDR3 contains 15 residues. Germline lookup yields CDR1 SGHAT and CDR2 FQNNGV. Trimming took 8 bases from V and 0 from J, leaving 14 bases between them. The CDR3 spells CASLPQGASGNTIYF. As DNA, the CDR3 is TGTGCCAGCCTCCCTCAGGGTGCCTCTGGAAACACCATATATTTT.

The chain recombines TRBV7-8 with TRBJ2-7; D could derive from TRBD1 or TRBD2 (5 bases each). CDR1 is SGHVS and CDR2 is FQNEAQ in the germline V gene. V gave up 4 bases and J gave up 0 bases, with 16 bases separating them. The CDR3 runs to 16 residues. CDR3 coding DNA: TGTGCCAGCAGCTGGATAATCGAAGGGACCTCCTACGAGCAGTACTTC. Its protein product is CASSWIIEGTSYEQYF.